Here is one T cell receptor beta chain with its context. The sample originates from a study of T cell responses to AZD1222 COVID-19 vaccine. Repertoires were generated with immunoSEQ multiplex PCR, while TCRdb's copy carries only in-frame clones and drops some. The table records about 110,000 clones, around 82% of them present only once. Germline V CDR1 and CDR2: SGHRS, YFSETQ. The ends were cut back, 4 bases at V and 0 bases at J, with 14 bases in the middle. The CDR3 totals 15 residues. This sequence was found in an adult in good health. The material was peripheral blood, obtained on day 0 of AZD1222 vaccination. The chain joins TRBV5-1 to TRBJ2-7; tentatively, D is TRBD1 (8 bases). The CDR3 protein is CASSPQGGSSYEQYF. DNA of the CDR3: TGCGCCAGCAGCCCACAGGGGGGGAGCTCCTACGAGCAGTACTTC.